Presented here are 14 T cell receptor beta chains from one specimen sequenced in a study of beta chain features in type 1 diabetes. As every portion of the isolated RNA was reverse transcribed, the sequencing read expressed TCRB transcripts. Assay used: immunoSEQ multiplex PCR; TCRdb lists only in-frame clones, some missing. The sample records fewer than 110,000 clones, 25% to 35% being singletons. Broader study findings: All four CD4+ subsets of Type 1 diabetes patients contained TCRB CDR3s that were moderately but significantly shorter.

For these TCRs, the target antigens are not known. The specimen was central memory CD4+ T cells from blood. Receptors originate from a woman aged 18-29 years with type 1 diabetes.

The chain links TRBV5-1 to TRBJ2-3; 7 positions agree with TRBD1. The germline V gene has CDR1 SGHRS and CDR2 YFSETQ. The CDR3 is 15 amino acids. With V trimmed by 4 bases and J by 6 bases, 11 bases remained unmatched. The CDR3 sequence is CASSTGQISRDTQYF. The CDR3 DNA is TGCGCCAGCAGCACGGGACAGATCTCCAGGGATACGCAGTATTTT. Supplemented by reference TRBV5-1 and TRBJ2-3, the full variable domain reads KAGVTQTPRYLIKTRGQQVTLSCSPISGHRSVSWYQQTPGQGLQFLFEYFSETQRNKGNFPGRFSGRQFSNSRSEMNVSTLELGDSALYLCASSTGQISRDTQYFGPGTRLTVL.

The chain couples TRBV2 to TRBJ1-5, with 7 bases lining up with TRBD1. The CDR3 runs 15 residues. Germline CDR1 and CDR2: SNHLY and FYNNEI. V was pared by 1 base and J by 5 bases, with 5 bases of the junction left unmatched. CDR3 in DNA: TGTGCCAGCAGTGAAGGCGGGACAGTTCATCAGCCCCAGCATTTT. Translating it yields CASSEGGTVHQPQHF.

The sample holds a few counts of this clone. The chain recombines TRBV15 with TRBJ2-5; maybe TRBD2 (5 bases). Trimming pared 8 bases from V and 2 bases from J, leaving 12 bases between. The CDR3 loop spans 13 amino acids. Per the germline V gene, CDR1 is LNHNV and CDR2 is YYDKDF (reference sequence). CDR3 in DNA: TGTGCCACCGGGCGGGCAGTACAAGAGACCCAGTACTTC. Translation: CATGRAVQETQYF. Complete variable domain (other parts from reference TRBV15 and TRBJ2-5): DAMVIQNPRYQVTQFGKPVTLSCSQTLNHNVMYWYQQKSSQAPKLLFHYYDKDFNNEADTPDNFQSRRPNTSFCFLDIRSPGLGDTAMYLCATGRAVQETQYFGPGTRLLVL.

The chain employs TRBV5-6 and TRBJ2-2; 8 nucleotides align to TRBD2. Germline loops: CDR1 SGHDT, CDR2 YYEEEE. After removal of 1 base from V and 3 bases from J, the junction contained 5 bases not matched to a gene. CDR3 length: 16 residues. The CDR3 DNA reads TGTGCCAGCAGCTTGATGCGGGGGGCGGACACCGGGGAGCTGTTTTTT. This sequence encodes CASSLMRGADTGELFF.

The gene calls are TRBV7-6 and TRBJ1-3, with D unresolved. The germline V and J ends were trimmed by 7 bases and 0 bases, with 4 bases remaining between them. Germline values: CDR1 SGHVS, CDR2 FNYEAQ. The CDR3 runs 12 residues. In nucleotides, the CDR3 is TGTGCCAGCACGAGCTCTGGAAACACCATATATTTT. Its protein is CASTSSGNTIYF.

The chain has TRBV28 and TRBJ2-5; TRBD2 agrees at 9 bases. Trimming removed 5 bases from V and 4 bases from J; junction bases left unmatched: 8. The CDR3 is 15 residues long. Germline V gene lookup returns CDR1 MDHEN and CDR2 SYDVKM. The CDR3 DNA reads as TGTGCCAGCAGTGCGTTAGCGGGAGTCACAGAGACCCAGTACTTC. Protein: CASSALAGVTETQYF.

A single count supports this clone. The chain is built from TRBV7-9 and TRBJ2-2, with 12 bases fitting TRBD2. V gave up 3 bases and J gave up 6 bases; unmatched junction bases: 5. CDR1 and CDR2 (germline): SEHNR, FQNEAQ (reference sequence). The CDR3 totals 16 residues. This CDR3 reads CASSFSSGRGPGELFF. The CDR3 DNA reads TGTGCCAGCAGCTTCTCTAGCGGGAGGGGTCCCGGGGAGCTGTTTTTT. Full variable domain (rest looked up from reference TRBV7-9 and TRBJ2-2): DTGVSQNPRHKITKRGQNVTFRCDPISEHNRLYWYRQTLGQGPEFLTYFQNEAQLEKSRLLSDRFSAERPKGSFSTLEIQRTEQGDSAMYLCASSFSSGRGPGELFFGEGSRLTVL.

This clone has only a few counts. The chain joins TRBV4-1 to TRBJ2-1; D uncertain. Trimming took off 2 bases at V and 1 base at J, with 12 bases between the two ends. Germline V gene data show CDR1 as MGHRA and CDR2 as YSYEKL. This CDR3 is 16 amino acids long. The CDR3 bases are TGCGCCAGCAGCCAACCCCTCCGCGGATCCTACAATGAGCAGTTCTTC. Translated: CASSQPLRGSYNEQFF.

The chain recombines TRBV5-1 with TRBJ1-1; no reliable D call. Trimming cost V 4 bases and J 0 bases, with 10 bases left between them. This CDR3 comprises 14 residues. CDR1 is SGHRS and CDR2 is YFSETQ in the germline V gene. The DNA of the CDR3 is TGCGCCAGCAGCCCGATGGAGGTGAACACTGAAGCTTTCTTT. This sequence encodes CASSPMEVNTEAFF. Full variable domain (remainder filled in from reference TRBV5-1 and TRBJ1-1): KAGVTQTPRYLIKTRGQQVTLSCSPISGHRSVSWYQQTPGQGLQFLFEYFSETQRNKGNFPGRFSGRQFSNSRSEMNVSTLELGDSALYLCASSPMEVNTEAFFGQGTRLTVV.

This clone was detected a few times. The CDR3 loop reads CASSVNLESVNQPQHF. The CDR3 region has the DNA TGTGCCAGCAGTGTAAATTTGGAGTCAGTTAATCAGCCCCAGCATTTT. The chain has TRBV6-1 and TRBJ1-5; D is uncertain. V was clipped by 4 bases and J by 4 bases, with 17 bases between them. The CDR3 spans 16 residues. The germline V gene has CDR1 MNHNS and CDR2 SASEGT.

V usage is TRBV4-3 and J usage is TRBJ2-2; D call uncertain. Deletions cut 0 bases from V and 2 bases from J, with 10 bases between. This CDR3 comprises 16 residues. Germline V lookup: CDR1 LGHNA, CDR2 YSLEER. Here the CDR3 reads CASSQEQYRNTGELFF. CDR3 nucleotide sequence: TGCGCCAGCAGCCAAGAACAGTACAGAAACACCGGGGAGCTGTTTTTT.

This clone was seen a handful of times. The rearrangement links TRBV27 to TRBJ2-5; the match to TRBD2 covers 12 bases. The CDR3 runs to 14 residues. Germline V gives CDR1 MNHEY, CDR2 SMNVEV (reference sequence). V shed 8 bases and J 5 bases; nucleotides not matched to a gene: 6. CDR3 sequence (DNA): TGTGCCAGCCGACTAGCGGGAGTAAGGGAGACCCAGTACTTC. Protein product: CASRLAGVRETQYF.

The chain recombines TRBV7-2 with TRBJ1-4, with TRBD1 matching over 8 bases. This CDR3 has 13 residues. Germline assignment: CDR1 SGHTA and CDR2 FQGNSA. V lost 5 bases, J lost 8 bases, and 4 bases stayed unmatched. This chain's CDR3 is CASSRGTGEKLFF. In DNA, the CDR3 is TGTGCCAGCAGCCGAGGGACAGGAGAAAAACTGTTTTTT.

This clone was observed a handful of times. The CDR3: CASSSAQRNEQFF. For the CDR3, the DNA is TGTGCCAGCAGCTCAGCTCAGCGAAATGAGCAGTTCTTC. The V gene is TRBV7-2, the J gene TRBJ2-1; D is uncertain. With 4 bases removed from V and 7 bases from J, the gap between germline ends came to 11 bases. CDR1 and CDR2 from the germline V gene are SGHTA and FQGNSA. The CDR3 is 13 residues long. Full variable domain (outside the CDR3, taken from reference TRBV7-2 and TRBJ2-1): GAGVSQSPSNKVTEKGKDVELRCDPISGHTALYWYRQSLGQGLEFLIYFQGNSAPDKSGLPSDRFSAERTGGSVSTLTIQRTQQEDSAVYLCASSSAQRNEQFFGPGTRLTVL.